A selection of T cell receptor beta chains follows, all from one sample in a study of shared clonotypes between healthy human individuals. Clones were read by immunoSEQ multiplex PCR, and TCRdb kept only the in-frame ones, dropping some. The data hold millions of clones, with 90% to 95% observed a single time. What was sequenced was naive CD4+ T cells sorted from blood. The receptor set was obtained from a man between 18 and 29 years old in good health. Each CDR3 is given with its conserved first and last residue. D genes are given only for firm matches. Clone size appears in some rows only: once, few, many, or a class for an expanded clone.

d_call: TRBD1; v_call: TRBV6-1; clone_size: .; cdr3_aa: CASSQGTAGTYEQYF
d_call: .; v_call: TRBV10-3; clone_size: .; cdr3_aa: CASRASSDEQFF
d_call: TRBD1; v_call: TRBV27; clone_size: .; cdr3_aa: CASSSIDRATKGDGYTF
d_call: .; v_call: TRBV7-3; clone_size: .; cdr3_aa: CASSPRGADEQFF
d_call: .; v_call: TRBV18; clone_size: .; cdr3_aa: CASSQPANTYEQYF
d_call: .; v_call: TRBV27; clone_size: .; cdr3_aa: CASSSLKTGLNSPLHF
d_call: TRBD1; v_call: TRBV29-1; clone_size: .; cdr3_aa: CSVRPGGYGYTF
d_call: TRBD1; v_call: TRBV7-6; clone_size: .; cdr3_aa: CASSPQGVNEQYF
d_call: .; v_call: TRBV7-2; clone_size: once; cdr3_aa: CASSPQVGSTDTQYF
d_call: .; v_call: TRBV28; clone_size: .; cdr3_aa: CASSLRGQPQHF
d_call: TRBD2; v_call: TRBV11-2; clone_size: .; cdr3_aa: CASSSRGLADNEQFF